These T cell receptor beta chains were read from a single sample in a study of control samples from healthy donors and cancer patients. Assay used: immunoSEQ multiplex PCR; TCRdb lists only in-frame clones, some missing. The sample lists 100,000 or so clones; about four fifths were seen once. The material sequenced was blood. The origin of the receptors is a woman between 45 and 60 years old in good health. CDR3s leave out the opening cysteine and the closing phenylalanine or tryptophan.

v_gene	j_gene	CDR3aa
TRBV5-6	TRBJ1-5	ASTRQRETQPQH
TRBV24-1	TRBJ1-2	ATSEDSNYGYT
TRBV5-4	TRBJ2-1	ASSSPGSGGSYNEQF
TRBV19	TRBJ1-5	ASSKAQGDGVWPQH
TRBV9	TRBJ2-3	ASSVKVRGSLLGPSTDTQY
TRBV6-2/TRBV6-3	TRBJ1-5	ASSKGVGGHNQPQH
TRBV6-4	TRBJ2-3	ASSDTVLGSTDTQY
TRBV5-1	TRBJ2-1	ASSFSGGSNEQF
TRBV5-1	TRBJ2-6	ASSSLGANVLT
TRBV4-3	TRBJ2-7	ASSPTGRWGEQY
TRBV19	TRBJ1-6	ASNTGGTNSPLH
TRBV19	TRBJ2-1	ASSAGLAGDHNEQF
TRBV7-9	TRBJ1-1	ASSLINTEAF
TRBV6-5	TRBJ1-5	ASSQQGVNQPQH
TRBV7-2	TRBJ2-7	ASSWDRNYEQY
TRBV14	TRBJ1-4	ASSQEHGTVNEKLF
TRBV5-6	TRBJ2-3	ASSLVASGGYTDTQY
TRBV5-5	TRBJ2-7	ASSLDPDFYEQY